Each of the 24 T cell receptor beta chains below was sequenced from the same sample in a study of cytomegalovirus exposure and HLA in healthy donors. Primers for the PCR totalled 60 Vbeta and 13 Jbeta. Some clones are missing from TCRdb's copy, which holds only in-frame ones; the method was immunoSEQ multiplex PCR. The table records some 190,000 clones, more than 85% of them present only once. What was sequenced was PBMCs. The origin of the receptors is a woman aged 18 to 35 in good health and CMV-seronegative.

The chain carries TRBV29-1 and TRBJ2-5; the match to TRBD2 covers 7 bases. V lost 5 bases to trimming and J lost 5 bases; unmatched junction nucleotides: 14. CDR3 length: 15 residues. Per germline, CDR1 SQVTM and CDR2 ANQGSEA. The CDR3 region has the DNA TGCAGCGTTCAGGGAGGGAATGCTTATGGGGAGACCCAGTACTTC. This codes for CSVQGGNAYGETQYF.

This clone was seen a handful of times. The chain recombines TRBV7-9 with TRBJ1-4; D is uncertain. Trimming took off 5 bases at V and 2 bases at J, with 12 bases between the two ends. The CDR3 is 15 residues long. Germline loops: CDR1 SEHNR, CDR2 FQNEAQ (reference sequence). The CDR3 DNA follows: TGTGCCAGCAGCACCACCGGGAGGACTAATGAAAAACTGTTTTTT. This encodes CASSTTGRTNEKLFF. The variable domain in full, completed from reference TRBV7-9 and TRBJ1-4, reads DTGVSQNPRHKITKRGQNVTFRCDPISEHNRLYWYRQTLGQGPEFLTYFQNEAQLEKSRLLSDRFSAERPKGSFSTLEIQRTEQGDSAMYLCASSTTGRTNEKLFFGSGTQLSVL.

V is TRBV7-8 and J is TRBJ2-7; 7 positions match TRBD2. Germline V gene sequence: CDR1 SGHVS, CDR2 FQNEAQ. V shed 2 bases, J shed 1 base, and the junction held 2 bases outside the gene matches. This CDR3 is 14 amino acids long. This CDR3 reads CASSLLAESYEQYF. The CDR3, as DNA: TGTGCCAGCAGCTTACTAGCGGAATCCTACGAGCAGTACTTC.

V is TRBV27 and J is TRBJ2-7; 10 nucleotides agree with TRBD1. The germline V gene has CDR1 MNHEY and CDR2 SMNVEV (reference sequence). There are 13 residues in the CDR3. Trimming at V came to 7 bases and at J to 7 bases, leaving 7 bases not matched to a gene. The CDR3 loop reads CASTRQGAWEQYF. The CDR3, as DNA: TGTGCCAGCACCCGACAGGGGGCCTGGGAGCAGTACTTC.

This chain joins TRBV6-6 and TRBJ1-1; the D is unclear. The CDR3 is made up of 14 amino acids. CDR1 and CDR2 from the germline V gene are MNHNY and SVGAGI (reference sequence). V was cut by 0 bases and J by 1 base, with 6 bases left in between. In DNA, the CDR3 is TGTGCCAGCAGTTACTCGCCAGGGAACACTGAAGCTTTCTTT. Translating gives CASSYSPGNTEAFF.

This clone showed up just once. This chain uses TRBV6-1 with TRBJ2-3; D possibly corresponds to TRBD2 (6 bases). This CDR3 is built from 15 residues. CDR1 and CDR2 from the germline V gene are MNHNS and SASEGT. Trimming stripped 3 bases from V and 0 bases from J, with 10 bases between. Here the CDR3 reads CASSEIGTSTDTQYF. DNA for the CDR3: TGTGCCAGCAGTGAGATCGGGACTAGCACAGATACGCAGTATTTT.

The V and J genes are TRBV12-5 and TRBJ2-3; 11 bases are a match to TRBD2. V was pared by 4 bases and J by 3 bases, with 9 bases of the junction left unmatched. The CDR3 has 17 amino acids. The germline gives CDR1 LGHNT, CDR2 FRNRAP. The CDR3 region has the DNA TGTGCTAGTGGTTCGTACCTCTTAGCGGGAGGGACAGATACGCAGTATTTT. It yields the protein CASGSYLLAGGTDTQYF.

CDR3 protein: CASWTSGYNEQFF. The CDR3 nucleotides read TGTGCCAGCTGGACTAGCGGTTACAATGAGCAGTTCTTC. The chain couples TRBV6-5 to TRBJ2-1, with TRBD2 matching 10 bases. Unmatched junction bases numbered 2, after V lost 8 bases and J lost 4 bases. The CDR3 runs to 13 residues. Germline V gene data show CDR1 as MNHEY and CDR2 as SVGAGI.

The chain is built from TRBV4-1 and TRBJ1-4, with 9 bases matching TRBD1. This CDR3 comprises 17 residues. Germline V lookup: CDR1 MGHRA, CDR2 YSYEKL. V shed 4 bases, J shed 0 bases, and the junction held 6 bases outside the gene matches. The CDR3 region is CASSRMGQGTTNEKLFF. In nucleotides, the CDR3 is TGCGCCAGCAGCCGAATGGGACAGGGTACAACTAATGAAAAACTGTTTTTT.

This rearrangement joins TRBV29-1 to TRBJ1-2; 9 bases are shared with TRBD1. The CDR3 totals 15 residues. CDR1 is SQVTM, CDR2 ANQGSEA, per germline. With 5 bases clipped from V and 3 bases from J, the junction kept 10 bases outside the gene matches. The CDR3 DNA sequence: TGCAGCGTTCTCCGGACAGGGGAGGGTCACTATGGCTACACCTTC. It translates to CSVLRTGEGHYGYTF. The variable domain in full, completed from reference TRBV29-1 and TRBJ1-2, reads SAVISQKPSRDICQRGTSLTIQCQVDSQVTMMFWYRQQPGQSLTLIATANQGSEATYESGFVIDKFPISRPNLTFSTLTVSNMSPEDSSIYLCSVLRTGEGHYGYTFGSGTRLTVV.

The genes are TRBV2 and TRBJ2-5; D unclear. Germline lookup yields CDR1 SNHLY and CDR2 FYNNEI. Trimming cost V 8 bases and J 10 bases, with 17 bases left between them. This CDR3 contains 12 residues. This CDR3 reads CASHGSGWVQYF. The CDR3, as DNA: TGTGCCAGCCATGGATCAGGATGGGTCCAGTACTTC.

The chain combines TRBV2 with TRBJ1-2; 7 bases agree with TRBD1. V was clipped by 6 bases and J by 6 bases; unmatched bases: 13. This CDR3 has 15 residues. The V gene's germline CDR1 is SNHLY and CDR2 FYNNEI. The CDR3 here is CASSLQGTHPHGYTF. CDR3 nucleotide sequence: TGTGCCAGCAGCCTACAGGGGACCCATCCGCATGGCTACACCTTC.

V gene TRBV27 combines with J gene TRBJ1-2, with 9 bases aligning to TRBD1. This CDR3 contains 13 residues. Looked up from germline, CDR1 is MNHEY and CDR2 is SMNVEV (reference sequence). V shed 5 bases and J 8 bases; nucleotides not matched to a gene: 6. The DNA for the CDR3 is TGTGCCAGCAGTCGGGACAGGGCGTGGGGCTACACCTTC. This codes for CASSRDRAWGYTF.

V usage is TRBV5-1 and J usage is TRBJ1-6; D unresolved. The CDR3 length is 14 residues. V lost 0 bases and J 5 bases, leaving 6 bases between the germline ends. The V gene's germline CDR1 is SGHRS and CDR2 YFSETQ. In DNA, the CDR3 is TGCGCCAGCAGCTTGGGGAGCAATAATTCACCCCTCCACTTT. This codes for CASSLGSNNSPLHF.

The chain couples TRBV7-2 to TRBJ2-5, with TRBD2 matching 12 bases. Germline CDR1 and CDR2: SGHTA and FQGNSA. The CDR3 is 16 residues long. The V gene end was trimmed by 4 bases and the J gene end by 5 bases; junction bases not matched to a gene: 8. CDR3 sequence: CASSYSTSGGGETQYF. The CDR3 DNA reads as TGTGCCAGCAGCTACTCGACTAGCGGGGGCGGGGAGACCCAGTACTTC. The full variable domain, rest sourced from reference TRBV7-2 and TRBJ2-5, is GAGVSQSPSNKVTEKGKDVELRCDPISGHTALYWYRQSLGQGLEFLIYFQGNSAPDKSGLPSDRFSAERTGGSVSTLTIQRTQQEDSAVYLCASSYSTSGGGETQYFGPGTRLLVL.

The chain recombines TRBV6-5 with TRBJ2-7; D possibly corresponds to TRBD2 (6 bases). CDR1 and CDR2 (germline): MNHEY, SVGAGI. V was clipped by 0 bases and J by 3 bases, with 9 bases between them. The CDR3 contains 14 residues. CDR3 nucleotides: TGTGCCAGCAGTTACTCGCAGGGAGGCTACGAGCAGTACTTC. Its translation is CASSYSQGGYEQYF.

The chain carries TRBV29-1 and TRBJ1-1, with TRBD1 identical over 9 bases. This CDR3 contains 12 residues. Per germline, CDR1 SQVTM and CDR2 ANQGSEA. V shed 7 bases and J 3 bases; nucleotides not matched to a gene: 3. CDR3 nucleotides: TGCAGCGCCGGGACAGGGTACACTGAAGCTTTCTTT. It yields the protein CSAGTGYTEAFF.

The chain recombines TRBV6-5 with TRBJ2-1, with 9 bases identical to TRBD2. CDR1 MNHEY and CDR2 SVGAGI come from the germline V gene. The length of the CDR3 is 11 residues. J gave up 14 bases and V 6 bases, and 5 bases lay outside the gene matches. Here the CDR3 DNA reads TGTGCCAGCAGCTCCGGGACTAGCAAGTTCTTC. Translation gives CASSSGTSKFF.

Note on this clone: Other nucleotide sequences in the sample specify the same CDR3. The rearrangement links TRBV15 to TRBJ2-7, with 7 nucleotides matching TRBD1. Germline lookup yields CDR1 LNHNV and CDR2 YYDKDF (reference sequence). Trimming cost V 0 bases and J 4 bases; bases outside gene matches: 3. The CDR3 is 14 amino acids. The CDR3 loop reads CATSRDTGAYEQYF. The CDR3 nucleotides read TGTGCCACCAGCAGAGATACAGGGGCATACGAGCAGTACTTC.

The chain couples TRBV25-1 to TRBJ2-7, with TRBD1 matching over 9 bases. Trimming cost V 4 bases and J 5 bases; bases outside gene matches: 9. Per germline, CDR1 MGHDK and CDR2 SYGVNS. The CDR3 extends over 15 amino acids. The CDR3 DNA sequence: TGTGCCAGCAGTGGACTCGGACAGGGGAGTAACGAGCAGTACTTC. Translated, it gives CASSGLGQGSNEQYF.

The rearrangement links TRBV5-6 to TRBJ2-3; TRBD2 agrees at 13 bases. This CDR3 spans 16 amino acids. Per germline, CDR1 SGHDT and CDR2 YYEEEE. V lost 0 bases to trimming and J lost 7 bases; unmatched junction nucleotides: 5. CDR3 amino acids: CASSLALAGGPHTQYF. CDR3 in DNA: TGTGCCAGCAGCTTGGCACTAGCGGGGGGGCCCCATACGCAGTATTTT.

J is TRBJ2-3 and V is TRBV11-2; D is unresolved. Trimming took 2 bases from V and 1 from J, leaving 4 bases between them. Germline CDR1 SGHAT, CDR2 FQNNGV. This CDR3 has 13 residues. The CDR3: CASSLSRTDTQYF. CDR3 sequence (DNA): TGTGCCAGCAGCTTAAGCCGCACAGATACGCAGTATTTT.

In regard to this clone: Compared with germline, one end of the junction differs, possibly owing to a read error. The chain is built from TRBV11-2 and TRBJ2-3, with D maybe TRBD2 (5 bases). CDR3 length: 14 residues. Germline CDR1 SGHAT, CDR2 FQNNGV. The CDR3 DNA follows: TGTGCCAGCAGCCTAGAGGGCCGTACAGATACGCAGTATTTT. Translated, it gives CASSLEGRTDTQYF.

A single count supports this clone. This CDR3 reads CASSLREFYEQYF. In nucleotides, the CDR3 is TGTGCCAGCAGCTTGCGGGAGTTCTACGAGCAGTACTTC. The chain links TRBV11-2 to TRBJ2-7; 7 bases agree with TRBD2. CDR3 length: 13 residues. The germline gives CDR1 SGHAT, CDR2 FQNNGV. V dropped 3 bases and J dropped 3; count of bases not matched to a gene: 2. Filled out from reference TRBV11-2 and TRBJ2-7, the complete variable domain reads EAGVAQSPRYKIIEKRQSVAFWCNPISGHATLYWYQQILGQGPKLLIQFQNNGVVDDSQLPKDRFSAERLKGVDSTLKIQPAKLEDSAVYLCASSLREFYEQYFGPGTRLTVT.